This TCR beta chain appears in the sequencing data of a study of cytomegalovirus exposure and HLA in healthy donors. V lost 1 base, J lost 6 bases, and 14 bases lay in between. CDR1 MNHNS and CDR2 SASEGT come from the germline V gene. There are 15 residues in the CDR3. PCR amplification relied on 60 Vbeta primers (plus 13 Jbeta primers). Clones were sequenced by immunoSEQ multiplex PCR, and TCRdb holds only the in-frame ones, with some missing. The data contain roughly 120,000 clones, 76% of them seen just once; the ten biggest clones take up 1.9%. The chain couples TRBV6-1 to TRBJ2-3, with D perhaps TRBD2 (7 bases). The specimen sequenced was PBMCs. The clonotype originates from a man aged 50-60 years in good health and CMV-seronegative. The CDR3 DNA reads as TGTGCCAGCAGTGAAGATGGGCGGGGGCGTGATACGCAGTATTTT. This encodes CASSEDGRGRDTQYF.